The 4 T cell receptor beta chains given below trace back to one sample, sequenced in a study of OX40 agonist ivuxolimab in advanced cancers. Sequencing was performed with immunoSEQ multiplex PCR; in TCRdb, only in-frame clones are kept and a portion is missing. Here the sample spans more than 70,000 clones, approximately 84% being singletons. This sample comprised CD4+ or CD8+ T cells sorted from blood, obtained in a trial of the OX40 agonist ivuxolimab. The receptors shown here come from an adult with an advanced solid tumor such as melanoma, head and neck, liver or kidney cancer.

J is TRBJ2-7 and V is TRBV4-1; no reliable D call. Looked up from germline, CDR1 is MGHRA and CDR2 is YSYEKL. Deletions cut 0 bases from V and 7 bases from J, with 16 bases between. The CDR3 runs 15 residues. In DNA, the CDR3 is TGCGCCAGCAGCCAAGAAGGGCAGGCCTTAAGGGAGCAGTACTTC. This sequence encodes CASSQEGQALREQYF.

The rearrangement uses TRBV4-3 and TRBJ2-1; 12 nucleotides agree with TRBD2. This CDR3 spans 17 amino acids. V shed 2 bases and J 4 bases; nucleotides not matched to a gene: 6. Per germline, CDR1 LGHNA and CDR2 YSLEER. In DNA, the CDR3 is TGCGCCAGCAGCCAATCCGCTAGCGGGGGGGTGTACAATGAGCAGTTCTTC. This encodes CASSQSASGGVYNEQFF.

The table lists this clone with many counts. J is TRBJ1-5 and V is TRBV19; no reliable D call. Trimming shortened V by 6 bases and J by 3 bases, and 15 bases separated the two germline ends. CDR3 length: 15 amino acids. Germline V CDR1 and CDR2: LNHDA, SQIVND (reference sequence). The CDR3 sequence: CASSQHGENNQPQHF. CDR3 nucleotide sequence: TGTGCCAGTAGCCAGCACGGGGAAAACAATCAGCCCCAGCATTTT.

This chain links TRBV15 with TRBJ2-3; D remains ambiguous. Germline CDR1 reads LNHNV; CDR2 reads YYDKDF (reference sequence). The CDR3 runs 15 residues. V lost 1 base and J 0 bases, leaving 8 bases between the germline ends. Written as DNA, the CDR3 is TGTGCCACCAGCAGAGCTGACCGTAGCACAGATACGCAGTATTTT. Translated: CATSRADRSTDTQYF. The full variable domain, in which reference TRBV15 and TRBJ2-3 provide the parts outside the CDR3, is DAMVIQNPRYQVTQFGKPVTLSCSQTLNHNVMYWYQQKSSQAPKLLFHYYDKDFNNEADTPDNFQSRRPNTSFCFLDIRSPGLGDTAMYLCATSRADRSTDTQYFGPGTRLTVL.